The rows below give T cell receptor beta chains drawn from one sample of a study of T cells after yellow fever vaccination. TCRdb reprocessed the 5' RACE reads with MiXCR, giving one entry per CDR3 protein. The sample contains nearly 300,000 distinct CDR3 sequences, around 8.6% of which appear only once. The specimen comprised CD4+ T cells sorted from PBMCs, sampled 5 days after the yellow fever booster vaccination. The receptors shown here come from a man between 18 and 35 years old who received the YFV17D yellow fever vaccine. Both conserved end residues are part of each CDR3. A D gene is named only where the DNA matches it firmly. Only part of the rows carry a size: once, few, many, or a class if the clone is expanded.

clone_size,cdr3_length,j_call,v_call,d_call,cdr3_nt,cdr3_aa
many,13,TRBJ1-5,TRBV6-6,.,TGTGCCAGCAGTACAGGGTCGGTTCAGCCCCAGCATTTT,CASSTGSVQPQHF
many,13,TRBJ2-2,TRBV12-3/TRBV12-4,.,TGTGCCCAGAGGGGGGCGAACACCGGGGAGCTGTTTTTT,CAQRGANTGELFF
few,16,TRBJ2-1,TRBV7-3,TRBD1,TGTGCCAGCAGCTTATATCCGGGACAGGACTACAATGAGCAGTTCTTC,CASSLYPGQDYNEQFF
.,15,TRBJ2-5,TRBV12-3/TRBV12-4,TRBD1,TGTGCCAGCAGCTTTGGACAGGGTATCCAAGAGACCCAGTACTTC,CASSFGQGIQETQYF
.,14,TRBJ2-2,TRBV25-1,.,TGTGCCAGCAGTGGGGACACATCCACCGGGGAGCTGTTTTTT,CASSGDTSTGELFF
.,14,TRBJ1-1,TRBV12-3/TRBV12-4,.,TGTGCCAGCAGTTTAGGCTCTGGGACCACTGAAGCTTTCTTT,CASSLGSGTTEAFF
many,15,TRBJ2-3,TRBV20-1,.,TGCAGTGCTAGCCGGGGGACCATTAGCACAGATACGCAGTATTTT,CSASRGTISTDTQYF
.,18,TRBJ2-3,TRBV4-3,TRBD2,TGCGCCAGCAGCCAAGATTCCCCTCAGTCTAGCGGGGGTGATACGCAGTATTTT,CASSQDSPQSSGGDTQYF
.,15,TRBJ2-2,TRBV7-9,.,TGTGCCAGCAGTCCCGGGGAAGCGTCCGACGGGGAGCTGTTTTTT,CASSPGEASDGELFF
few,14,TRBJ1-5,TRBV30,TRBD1,TGTGCCTGGGCCGGGACAGGGGGCTTTCAGCCCCAGCATTTT,CAWAGTGGFQPQHF
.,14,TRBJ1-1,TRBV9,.,TGTGCCAGCAGCGCCCGGACGGTGAACACTGAAGCTTTCTTT,CASSARTVNTEAFF
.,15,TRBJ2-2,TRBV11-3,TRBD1,TGTGCCAGCGCGTCGACAGGGATGAACACCGGGGAGCTGTTTTTT,CASASTGMNTGELFF
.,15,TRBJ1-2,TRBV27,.,TGTGCCAGCAGTCGGGGGACACCAGCTAACTATGGCTACACCTTC,CASSRGTPANYGYTF
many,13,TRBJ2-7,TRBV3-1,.,TGTGCCAGCAGCCCTAACCGGGGGTACGAGCAGTACTTC,CASSPNRGYEQYF
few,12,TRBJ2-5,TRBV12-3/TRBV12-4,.,TGTGCCAGCAGTTTAACTTGGGAGACCCAGTACTTC,CASSLTWETQYF
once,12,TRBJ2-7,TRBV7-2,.,TGTGCCAGCACCCCCACGGGCTACGAGCAGTACTTC,CASTPTGYEQYF
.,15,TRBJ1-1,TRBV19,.,TGTGCCAGTAGTACTAGGGCCTTAGACAACACTGAAGCTTTCTTT,CASSTRALDNTEAFF
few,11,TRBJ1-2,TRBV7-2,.,TGTGCCAGCAGCTTTTTTCGCGGCTACACCTTC,CASSFFRGYTF
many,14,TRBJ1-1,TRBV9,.,TGTGCCAGCAGCGTTCAGGGAATGGGCACTGAAGCTTTCTTT,CASSVQGMGTEAFF
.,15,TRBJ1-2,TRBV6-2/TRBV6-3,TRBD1,TGTGCCAGCAGTTACTTAGCCGGGACAGCCTATGGCTACACCTTC,CASSYLAGTAYGYTF
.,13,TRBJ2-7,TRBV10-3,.,TGTGCCAGCCGACCAGGGGAAACTAACGAGCAGTACTTC,CASRPGETNEQYF
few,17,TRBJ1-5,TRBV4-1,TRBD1,TGCGCCAGCAGCCAAAGGGGACAGGGGGCTAGCAATCAGCCCCAGCATTTT,CASSQRGQGASNQPQHF